This entry lists 5 T cell receptor beta chains sequenced from one sample in a study of T cell changes during pregnancy in multiple sclerosis (dated by TCRdb to about 2019). Libraries were made using the immunoSEQ multiplex PCR assay. Sourced from immuneACCESS, this table was stored by TCRdb with only in-frame sequences that have V and J called. A share of the clones is absent; for the studies checked, an unresolved V gene accounts for under half, and the remainder has no known explanation. For this sample the table gives about 73,000 clones, of which over 85% were detected only once. Approximately 2.1% of the sample is taken by the ten largest. The sequencing used peripheral blood, collected in the second trimester of pregnancy. These receptors were collected from a female donor in good health, enrolled as a control in a pregnancy study.

This chain connects TRBV6-1 to TRBJ2-2; a weak D match, TRBD2 (5 bases). Germline assignment: CDR1 MNHNS and CDR2 SASEGT. This CDR3 has 12 residues. Trimming shortened V by 6 bases and J by 6 bases, and 8 bases separated the two germline ends. The CDR3 nucleotides read TGTGCCAGCAGGCTAGCTCCCGGGGAGCTGTTTTTT. Translation: CASRLAPGELFF.

The rearrangement joins TRBV9 to TRBJ2-1; 7 bases map to TRBD2. This CDR3 contains 14 residues. From germline, CDR1 is SGDLS and CDR2 YYNGEE. V shed 4 bases and J 7 bases; nucleotides not matched to a gene: 8. The CDR3 spells CASSTSGAGNEQFF. CDR3 nucleotide sequence: TGTGCCAGCAGCACCAGCGGGGCCGGGAATGAGCAGTTCTTC.

The J gene is TRBJ1-6, the V gene TRBV11-2; TRBD1 is a possible D gene (6 bases). The CDR3 is 15 amino acids. The germline gives CDR1 SGHAT, CDR2 FQNNGV. Trimming left V 8 bases short and J 5 bases short, with 16 bases between. As DNA, the CDR3 is TGTGCCAGCGCAAAACGGACAGCGAATAATTCACCCCTCCACTTT. This gives the protein CASAKRTANNSPLHF.

The chain has TRBV30 and TRBJ1-5; D ambiguous. CDR1 is GTSNPN and CDR2 is SVGIG in the germline V gene (reference sequence). Trimming took 3 bases from V and 3 from J, leaving 9 bases between them. CDR3 size: 13 residues. The CDR3 spells CAWSAGLNQPQHF. CDR3 coding DNA: TGTGCCTGGAGCGCGGGCCTCAATCAGCCCCAGCATTTT.

The rearrangement links TRBV5-8 to TRBJ2-1, with TRBD2 matching over 8 bases. Germline-derived CDR1 and CDR2 are SGHTS and YDEGEE. CDR3 length: 14 residues. The V gene end was trimmed by 5 bases and the J gene end by 4 bases; junction bases not matched to a gene: 5. CDR3 nucleotides: TGTGCCAGCAGACCGGGGGGGGGTTACAATGAGCAGTTCTTC. This translates into CASRPGGGYNEQFF.